This T cell receptor (beta chain) is from a study of T cell changes during pregnancy in multiple sclerosis. TCRdb keeps only in-frame clones here, not all; method: immunoSEQ multiplex PCR. The sample consists of some 90,000 clones, 90% to 95% of them appearing once. The CDR3 length is 15 residues. Trimming shortened V by 0 bases and J by 0 bases, and 7 bases separated the two germline ends. Germline CDR1 is SGHRS and CDR2 is YFSETQ. This chain uses TRBV5-1 with TRBJ2-1; no definite D call. Sequencing used peripheral blood, obtained after pregnancy. This TCR was recovered from a female donor in good health, enrolled as a control in a pregnancy study. CDR3 DNA: TGCGCCAGCAGCTTGGCCACGGGCTCCTACAATGAGCAGTTCTTC. Amino acid sequence: CASSLATGSYNEQFF.